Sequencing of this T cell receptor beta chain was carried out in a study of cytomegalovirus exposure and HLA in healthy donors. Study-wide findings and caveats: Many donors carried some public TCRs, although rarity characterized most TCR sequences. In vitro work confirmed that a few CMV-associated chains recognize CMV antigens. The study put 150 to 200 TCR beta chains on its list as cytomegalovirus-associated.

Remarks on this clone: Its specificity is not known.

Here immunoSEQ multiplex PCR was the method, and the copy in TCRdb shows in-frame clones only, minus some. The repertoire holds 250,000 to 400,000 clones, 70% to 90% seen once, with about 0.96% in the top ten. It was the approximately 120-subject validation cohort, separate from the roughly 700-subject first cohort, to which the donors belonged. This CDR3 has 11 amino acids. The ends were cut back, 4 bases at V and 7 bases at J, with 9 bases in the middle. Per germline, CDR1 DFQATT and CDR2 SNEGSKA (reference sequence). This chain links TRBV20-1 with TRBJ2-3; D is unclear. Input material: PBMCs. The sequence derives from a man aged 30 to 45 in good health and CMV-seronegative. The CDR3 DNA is TGCAGTGCTAACTCCAGGAATACGCAGTATTTT. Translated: CSANSRNTQYF.